The text below deals with one T cell receptor beta chain. Antigen unknown. This specimen comes from a study of cytomegalovirus exposure and HLA in healthy donors. The CDR3 has 14 amino acids. Trimming cost V 3 bases and J 1 base; bases outside gene matches: 1. CDR1 is MDHEN and CDR2 is SYDVKM in the germline V gene. The PCR used 60 Vbeta and 13 Jbeta primers. The protocol was immunoSEQ multiplex PCR, while the TCRdb copy is restricted to in-frame clones and leaves out a portion. Of 170,000 or so clones listed, roughly 84% are singletons. Findings of the study overall: TCR beta chains associated with HLA were, in a later analysis, more clonally expanded than equally common others. Segments of the TCR beta V type were, in most cases, productive about 87% or about 30% of the time in an earlier analysis.

Samples came from healthy bone marrow donors. This receptor was identified in a boy aged 2 to 10 in good health and CMV-seronegative. Sequencing was done on a sample of PBMCs. The rearrangement uses TRBV28 and TRBJ2-3, with 7 bases identical to TRBD2. Here the CDR3 DNA reads TGTGCCAGCAGTTTCCTAGCGGGCACAGATACGCAGTATTTT. Encoded protein: CASSFLAGTDTQYF. The full variable domain, with the rest looked up from reference TRBV28 and TRBJ2-3, is DVKVTQSSRYLVKRTGEKVFLECVQDMDHENMFWYRQDPGLGLRLIYFSYDVKMKEKGDIPEGYSVSREKKERFSLILESASTNQTSMYLCASSFLAGTDTQYFGPGTRLTVL.